Below are 20 T cell receptor beta chains sequenced from a single sample in a study of PD-1 blockade in classical Hodgkin lymphoma. The time point denotes: cycle 4 day 1 (C4D1), after 5 to 7 weeks of nivolumab. Relapse was seen in all patients after autologous stem cell transplantation, and brentuximab vedotin exposure was variable. Negative magnetic selection isolated CD4+ T cells from thawed PBMCs. Assay: immunoSEQ multiplex PCR; the TCRdb copy retains only in-frame clones and omits some. The top ten clones hold less than 0.65% of a sample with 29,000 or so clones, approximately 78% of them seen once. The starting material was CD4+ T cells from blood, obtained before the fourth cycle of nivolumab. Receptors originate from a human donor with classical Hodgkin lymphoma.

V gene TRBV30 combines with J gene TRBJ1-1, with D maybe TRBD1 (5 bases). V lost 3 bases and J lost 1, with 12 bases in between. The length of the CDR3 is 14 residues. The V gene's germline CDR1 is GTSNPN and CDR2 SVGIG (reference sequence). The CDR3 here is CAWRKGPTNTEAFF. The CDR3 DNA follows: TGTGCCTGGAGAAAGGGGCCGACGAACACTGAAGCTTTCTTT. The full variable domain, with the rest looked up from reference TRBV30 and TRBJ1-1, is SQTIHQWPATLVQPVGSPLSLECTVEGTSNPNLYWYRQAAGRGLQLLFYSVGIGQISSEVPQNLSASRPQDRQFILSSKKLLLSDSGFYLCAWRKGPTNTEAFFGQGTRLTVV.

The chain is built from TRBV10-1 and TRBJ2-1, with TRBD1 identical over 12 bases. The CDR3 covers 15 residues. Germline V lookup: CDR1 WNHNN, CDR2 SYGVQD (reference sequence). Trimming removed 4 bases from V and 7 bases from J; junction bases left unmatched: 5. The CDR3 coding sequence is TGCGCCAGCAGTGGCGGGACAGGGGGCGGGAATGAGCAGTTCTTC. Its translation is CASSGGTGGGNEQFF.

The chain is built from TRBV18 and TRBJ1-6; a weak D match, TRBD1 (6 bases). Trimming left V 3 bases short and J 6 bases short, with 6 bases between. Germline assignment: CDR1 KGHSH and CDR2 LQKENI. The CDR3 has 13 amino acids. The DNA for the CDR3 is TGTGCCAGCTCACCGGACAGTAATTCACCCCTCCACTTT. It is translated as CASSPDSNSPLHF.

This chain links TRBV5-1 with TRBJ1-1, with no clear D. The CDR3 sequence is 13 residues long. Germline CDR1 SGHRS, CDR2 YFSETQ. Trimming cost V 0 bases and J 6 bases, with 9 bases left between them. The CDR3 region has the DNA TGCGCCAGCAGCTTGGCAGCAAGCGCTGAAGCTTTCTTT. The encoded protein is CASSLAASAEAFF.

The chain combines TRBV4-1 with TRBJ2-7; tentatively, D is TRBD2 (5 bases). The germline V and J ends were trimmed by 0 bases and 4 bases, with 28 bases remaining between them. The CDR3 has 20 residues. CDR1 is MGHRA, CDR2 YSYEKL, per germline. CDR3 loop: CASSQESGVGNFLRRYEQYF. The CDR3 region has the DNA TGCGCCAGCAGCCAAGAGTCCGGGGTCGGTAATTTCCTTCGTCGATACGAGCAGTACTTC.

The chain carries TRBV6-5 and TRBJ1-1; unclear D gene. The V end lost 6 bases, the J end lost 4 bases, and 12 bases lay between the germline ends. The CDR3 extends over 13 amino acids. The V gene's germline CDR1 is MNHEY and CDR2 SVGAGI. The CDR3 DNA reads as TGTGCCAGCAGCTTCGTGGGTAGCACTGAAGCTTTCTTT. Translated: CASSFVGSTEAFF.

The chain recombines TRBV7-9 with TRBJ1-4; unclear D gene. This CDR3 has 14 amino acids. Trimming removed 2 bases from V and 7 bases from J, with 11 bases in between. Germline assignment: CDR1 SEHNR and CDR2 FQNEAQ (reference sequence). For the CDR3, the DNA is TGTGCCAGCAGCTTAAGAGGGATTGGTGAAAAACTGTTTTTT. Amino acid sequence: CASSLRGIGEKLFF.

The J gene is TRBJ2-1, the V gene TRBV10-3; D gene uncertain. The length of the CDR3 is 12 residues. V was shortened by 0 bases and J by 10 bases, with 7 bases between the two germline ends. Germline-derived CDR1 and CDR2 are ENHRY and SYGVKD. CDR3 coding DNA: TGTGCCATCAGTGAGTCAGGTTTCGAGCAGTTCTTC. Residues: CAISESGFEQFF.

The chain joins TRBV9 to TRBJ1-2; 7 bases line up with TRBD1. After removal of 6 bases from V and 4 bases from J, the junction contained 12 bases not matched to a gene. CDR3 length: 15 amino acids. Per germline, CDR1 SGDLS and CDR2 YYNGEE. The DNA of the CDR3 is TGTGCCAGCACCCGGGGGGGCCGGGACAGCTATGGCTACACCTTC. Encoded protein: CASTRGGRDSYGYTF.

V gene TRBV28 combines with J gene TRBJ1-6, with D tentatively TRBD1 (6 bases). The length of the CDR3 is 13 residues. Germline-derived CDR1 and CDR2 are MDHEN and SYDVKM. Written as DNA, the CDR3 is TGTGCATTCCGGGGGCTAGGAAATTCACCCCTCCACTTT. Its translation is CAFRGLGNSPLHF. Full variable domain (outside the CDR3, taken from reference TRBV28 and TRBJ1-6): DVKVTQSSRYLVKRTGEKVFLECVQDMDHENMFWYRQDPGLGLRLIYFSYDVKMKEKGDIPEGYSVSREKKERFSLILESASTNQTSMYLCAFRGLGNSPLHFGNGTRLTVT.

V usage is TRBV19 and J usage is TRBJ2-2, with D tentatively TRBD1 or TRBD2 (5 bases each). CDR3 length: 14 residues. Per germline, CDR1 LNHDA and CDR2 SQIVND (reference sequence). CDR3: CATTRDPPTGELFF. The DNA of the CDR3 is TGTGCTACAACAAGGGACCCGCCGACCGGGGAGCTGTTTTTT.

The V gene is TRBV5-1, the J gene TRBJ1-3; D not certain. CDR1 and CDR2 (germline): SGHRS, YFSETQ. Trimming shortened V by 4 bases and J by 7 bases, and 12 bases separated the two germline ends. The CDR3 consists of 13 residues. CDR3: CASSLEGDNTIYF. CDR3 DNA: TGCGCCAGCAGCCTTGAGGGAGACAACACCATATATTTT.

As concerns this clone: The same CDR3 is also encoded by other DNA sequences in this sample. This chain links TRBV5-1 with TRBJ2-6, with D possibly being TRBD1 or TRBD2 (6 bases each). This CDR3 is 15 amino acids long. The V end was cut by 2 bases, the J end by 1 base, with 7 bases between. From germline, CDR1 is SGHRS and CDR2 YFSETQ. The CDR3 region has the DNA TGCGCCAGCAGCTTAGGGGGGTCTGGGGCCAACGTCCTGACTTTC. It encodes CASSLGGSGANVLTF.

J is TRBJ2-1 and V is TRBV5-1; 8 bases align to TRBD1. The CDR3 is made up of 15 amino acids. V trimming: 0 bases; J trimming: 3 bases; junction bases outside the gene matches: 2. Germline V CDR1 and CDR2: SGHRS, YFSETQ. For the CDR3, the DNA is TGCGCCAGCAGCTTGGCTGGACAGGGCTACAATGAGCAGTTCTTC. Translation gives CASSLAGQGYNEQFF.

The chain links TRBV6-6 to TRBJ2-2; D unclear. The CDR3 length is 14 residues. Germline V gene data show CDR1 as MNHNY and CDR2 as SVGAGI (reference sequence). V lost 4 bases and J lost 5, with 11 bases in between. In DNA form, the CDR3 reads TGTGCCAGCAGTTTGCGCAGCCAAACCGGGGAGCTGTTTTTT. Its translation: CASSLRSQTGELFF.

About this clone itself: Other DNA sequences in this specimen translate into the identical CDR3. The chain has TRBV5-1 and TRBJ2-2; D gene uncertain. This CDR3 comprises 13 residues. V lost 4 bases and J 1 base, leaving 5 bases between the germline ends. The germline V gene has CDR1 SGHRS and CDR2 YFSETQ. The CDR3 DNA is TGCGCCAGCAGCCTACAGAACACCGGGGAGCTGTTTTTT. This translates into CASSLQNTGELFF.

V and J are TRBV5-1 and TRBJ2-2; a possible D gene is TRBD1 (5 bases). Germline V gives CDR1 SGHRS, CDR2 YFSETQ. The CDR3 covers 15 residues. V gave up 2 bases and J gave up 0 bases, with 8 bases separating them. The CDR3 loop reads CASSFQGPNTGELFF. CDR3 DNA: TGCGCCAGCAGCTTCCAGGGCCCGAACACCGGGGAGCTGTTTTTT.

V usage is TRBV6-5 and J usage is TRBJ2-7; no definite D call. V lost 3 bases and J 3 bases, leaving 12 bases between the germline ends. CDR3 length: 14 amino acids. Germline CDR1 MNHEY, CDR2 SVGAGI. CDR3 sequence (DNA): TGTGCCAGCAGTTATCTTTCCGGCGGCTACGAGCAGTACTTC. Its translation: CASSYLSGGYEQYF.

The chain links TRBV6-5 to TRBJ2-7; 10 positions match TRBD2. The CDR3 is 15 residues long. Germline lookup yields CDR1 MNHEY and CDR2 SVGAGI. V was clipped by 5 bases and J by 6 bases; unmatched bases: 10. The CDR3 sequence is CASSTGGAGGREQYF. For the CDR3, the DNA is TGTGCCAGCAGTACCGGGGGAGCGGGGGGGCGCGAGCAGTACTTC.

The chain combines TRBV2 with TRBJ1-2; tentative D call: TRBD1 (5 bases). Germline CDR1 and CDR2: SNHLY and FYNNEI. Between the trimmed V and J ends, which lost 8 bases and 0 bases, there was a span of 13 bases. This CDR3 spans 14 amino acids. In DNA, the CDR3 is TGTGCCAGCGGCTGGGGGGAAGCTAACTATGGCTACACCTTC. This codes for CASGWGEANYGYTF. The full variable domain, completed using reference TRBV2 and TRBJ1-2, is EPEVTQTPSHQVTQMGQEVILRCVPISNHLYFYWYRQILGQKVEFLVSFYNNEISEKSEIFDDQFSVERPDGSNFTLKIRSTKLEDSAMYFCASGWGEANYGYTFGSGTRLTVV.